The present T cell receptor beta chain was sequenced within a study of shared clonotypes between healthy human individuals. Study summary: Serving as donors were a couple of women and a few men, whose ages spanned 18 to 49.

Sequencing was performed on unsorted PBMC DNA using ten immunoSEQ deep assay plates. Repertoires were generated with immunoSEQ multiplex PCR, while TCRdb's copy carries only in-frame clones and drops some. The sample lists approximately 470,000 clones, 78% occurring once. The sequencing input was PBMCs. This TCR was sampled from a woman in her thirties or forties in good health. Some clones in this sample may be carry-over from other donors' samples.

In DNA form, the CDR3 reads TGTGCCAGCAGTTTAGTCCCCCCGGGAGCGGGGGGCTCCTACAATGAGCAGTTCTTC. Protein sequence: CASSLVPPGAGGSYNEQFF. V gene TRBV27 combines with J gene TRBJ2-1, with TRBD2 matching over 9 bases. Germline lookup yields CDR1 MNHEY and CDR2 SMNVEV (reference sequence). V shed 2 bases and J 0 bases; nucleotides not matched to a gene: 11. The CDR3 has 19 amino acids.